This entry concerns a single TCR beta chain. Its antigen remains unknown. The protocol was immunoSEQ multiplex PCR, while the TCRdb copy is restricted to in-frame clones and leaves out a portion. This repertoire shows about 2,700 clones, roughly 72% found once; its top ten account for 15% to 20%. Steroid-refractory graft-versus-host disease after allogeneic hematopoietic cell transplant qualified adults for prospective research-autopsy enrollment. The sample is drawn from a study of tissue T cells after allogeneic stem cell transplantation. Study as a whole: Tissue samples with histologically apparent lymphocytes on H&E review were prioritized for sequencing.

Germline V lookup: CDR1 KGHSH, CDR2 LQKENI. The CDR3 has 12 residues. Trimming took off 4 bases at V and 4 bases at J, with 8 bases between the two ends. Study conclusions and caveats: Sampling depth was limited, and the cohort was small and clinically varied. Few T cell clones were shared across patients, but motif clusters showed tissue-specific shared signatures.

This specimen consisted of colon tissue, obtained at autopsy. The clonotype originates from an older male patient with steroid-refractory graft-versus-host disease after an allogeneic stem cell transplant. A share of the T cells may be of graft donor origin. The chain links TRBV18 to TRBJ2-7; D call uncertain. CDR3 coding DNA: TGTGCCAGCTCACGGACGAAGTACGAGCAGTACTTC. This encodes CASSRTKYEQYF.